This is a list of T cell receptor beta chains from one sample in a study of T-cell memory formation after mild COVID-19. One entry per CDR3 protein, called by TCRdb with MiXCR from the 5' RACE reads. The sample includes just under 550,000 distinct CDR3 sequences, roughly 22% of them seen just once. The specimen was PBMCs or a T cell subset sorted from them (not recorded which). Receptors were obtained from an adult woman who had mild COVID-19 (a few samples of this study predate the infection). Cell type and time point are not known. Each CDR3 is given with its conserved first and last residue. The order of the fields is clone size, V gene, D gene, J gene, CDR3 protein, CDR3 DNA. A D gene is named only where the DNA matches it firmly. For some rows the clone size is stated as once, few or many, or as a class when expanded; others skip it.

clone size: few; V gene: TRBV5-1; D gene: TRBD1; J gene: TRBJ1-2; CDR3 protein: CASSLGTGAIYGYTF; CDR3 DNA: TGCGCCAGCAGCCTAGGGACAGGAGCTATTTATGGCTACACCTTC
clone size: .; V gene: TRBV20-1; D gene: TRBD2; J gene: TRBJ2-5; CDR3 protein: CSAREAGGGETQYF; CDR3 DNA: TGCAGTGCTAGAGAAGCGGGGGGAGGAGAGACCCAGTACTTC
clone size: .; V gene: TRBV24-1; D gene: .; J gene: TRBJ1-2; CDR3 protein: CATSRSLNYGYTF; CDR3 DNA: TGTGCCACCTCCCGGAGCCTAAACTATGGCTACACCTTC
clone size: many; V gene: TRBV24-1; D gene: TRBD2; J gene: TRBJ2-1; CDR3 protein: CATKGLAGDEQFF; CDR3 DNA: TGTGCCACCAAGGGACTAGCGGGAGATGAGCAGTTCTTC
clone size: .; V gene: TRBV12-3/TRBV12-4; D gene: TRBD1; J gene: TRBJ2-5; CDR3 protein: CASTRQGPETQYF; CDR3 DNA: TGTGCCAGCACAAGACAGGGTCCAGAGACCCAGTACTTC
clone size: .; V gene: TRBV5-1; D gene: TRBD1; J gene: TRBJ1-1; CDR3 protein: CASSIHRGENTEAFF; CDR3 DNA: TGCGCCAGCAGCATCCACAGGGGCGAGAACACTGAAGCTTTCTTT
clone size: .; V gene: TRBV7-6; D gene: TRBD2; J gene: TRBJ2-1; CDR3 protein: CASSQGLAGGNEQFF; CDR3 DNA: TGTGCCAGCAGCCAGGGACTAGCGGGAGGGAATGAGCAGTTCTTC
clone size: .; V gene: TRBV6-5; D gene: .; J gene: TRBJ2-7; CDR3 protein: CASSYSPQAQTYEQYF; CDR3 DNA: TGTGCCAGCAGTTACTCGCCTCAGGCCCAGACCTACGAGCAGTACTTC
clone size: .; V gene: TRBV12-3/TRBV12-4; D gene: TRBD1; J gene: TRBJ2-1; CDR3 protein: CASSSLLQGEQFF; CDR3 DNA: TGTGCCAGCAGTTCTCTTCTACAGGGGGAGCAGTTCTTC
clone size: .; V gene: TRBV14; D gene: .; J gene: TRBJ1-5; CDR3 protein: CASSHSLGQPQHF; CDR3 DNA: TGTGCCAGCAGCCACTCTCTAGGCCAGCCCCAGCATTTT
clone size: .; V gene: TRBV18; D gene: .; J gene: TRBJ1-6; CDR3 protein: CASSPDSNSPLHF; CDR3 DNA: TGTGCCAGCTCACCCGACAGTAATTCACCCCTCCACTTT
clone size: few; V gene: TRBV4-1; D gene: .; J gene: TRBJ2-2; CDR3 protein: CASSPGTNFPGELFF; CDR3 DNA: TGCGCCAGCAGCCCTGGGACGAATTTCCCCGGGGAGCTGTTTTTT
clone size: few; V gene: TRBV5-1; D gene: .; J gene: TRBJ1-6; CDR3 protein: CASSLEAHNNSPLHF; CDR3 DNA: TGCGCCAGCAGCTTGGAAGCTCACAATAATTCACCCCTCCACTTT
clone size: .; V gene: TRBV5-6; D gene: .; J gene: TRBJ2-5; CDR3 protein: CASSLQGTQYF; CDR3 DNA: TGTGCCAGCAGCTTGCAGGGGACACAATACTTC
clone size: .; V gene: TRBV27; D gene: .; J gene: TRBJ1-1; CDR3 protein: CASSLLGGPNTEAFF; CDR3 DNA: TGTGCCAGCAGTTTACTGGGGGGACCGAACACTGAAGCTTTCTTT
clone size: .; V gene: TRBV29-1; D gene: .; J gene: TRBJ2-7; CDR3 protein: CSVLFGYEQYF; CDR3 DNA: TGCAGCGTTCTTTTCGGCTACGAGCAGTACTTC
clone size: few; V gene: TRBV12-3/TRBV12-4; D gene: TRBD1; J gene: TRBJ1-6; CDR3 protein: CASSRGQNNSPLHF; CDR3 DNA: TGTGCCAGCAGCCGGGGACAGAATAATTCACCCCTCCACTTT
clone size: .; V gene: TRBV10-2; D gene: TRBD2; J gene: TRBJ2-3; CDR3 protein: CASRASGWDTQYF; CDR3 DNA: TGCGCCAGCAGGGCTAGCGGGTGGGATACGCAGTATTTT
clone size: .; V gene: TRBV7-9; D gene: TRBD1; J gene: TRBJ1-2; CDR3 protein: CASSLGDSGYTF; CDR3 DNA: TGTGCCAGCAGCCTGGGGGACAGCGGCTACACCTTC